The entry below describes one TCR beta chain. The target antigen is unknown. The CDR3 has 14 amino acids. V lost 7 bases and J 8 bases, leaving 18 bases between the germline ends. From germline, CDR1 is SNHLY and CDR2 FYNNEI. Sequencing was performed with immunoSEQ multiplex PCR; in TCRdb, only in-frame clones are kept and a portion is missing. The table records hundreds of thousands of clones, 80% to 95% of them present only once. This sample is part of a study of shared clonotypes between healthy human individuals. It was CD45RO-negative cells, positively selected for CCR7, that made up naive CD8 cells, with terminally differentiated effector memory CD45RA+ cells excluded. Overall study results and limits: Generally, naive subsets came out with larger estimated richness than memory subsets. The authors expected sequencing depth to affect clonotype sharing among donors.

The V and J genes are TRBV2 and TRBJ2-1, with D possibly being TRBD1 or TRBD2 (5 bases each). The sequence derives from a man aged 30 to 45 in good health. Input material: naive CD8+ T cells sorted from blood. The CDR3 reads CASTAGTGRYEQFF. The CDR3 DNA sequence: TGTGCCAGCACTGCCGGGACCGGTCGCTATGAGCAGTTCTTC.